This record looks at one TCR beta chain sequence and its context. Its target is unknown. The sample is drawn from a study of cytomegalovirus exposure and HLA in healthy donors. PCR amplification relied on 60 Vbeta primers (plus 13 Jbeta primers). Data came from immunoSEQ multiplex PCR; TCRdb stores just in-frame clones and leaves some out. The table lists approximately 79,000 clones, 70% to 80% of them singletons. Study-wide points: In a later analysis, specific HLA alleles were associated with 15,000 or so TCR beta sequences at a 0.05 false discovery rate. Researchers catalogued roughly 170 TCR beta chains as cytomegalovirus-associated.

V lost 4 bases and J lost 7; bases outside the gene matches: 7. The CDR3 spans 15 residues. The germline V gene has CDR1 MGHRA and CDR2 YSYEKL. This sequence joins TRBV4-1 and TRBJ2-7; 13 nucleotides agree with TRBD2. The origin of this receptor is a man aged 35 to 55 in good health and CMV-seropositive. The specimen sequenced was PBMCs. DNA of the CDR3: TGCGCCAGCAGCCCTGGACTAGCGGGGGTGGGTGAGCAGTACTTC. Its protein product is CASSPGLAGVGEQYF.